Many counts were recorded for the clone carrying this TCR beta chain. This sample stems from a study of Graves' ophthalmopathy and Graves' hyperthyroidism. This CDR3 is 13 amino acids long. The junction had 5 bases not matched to a gene; V was cut back by 4 bases and J by 7 bases. Germline V gene sequence: CDR1 KGHDR, CDR2 SFDVKD. RNA transcripts served as template for amplifying TCR beta CDR3 sequences. Following a first-round RT-PCR that used HTBI primers, a second-round multiplex PCR was carried out. TCRdb redid the calling of the multiplex PCR reads with MiXCR, one entry per CDR3 protein. Here the sample spans about 390,000 distinct CDR3 sequences, less than 20% being singletons.

The V and J genes are TRBV24-1 and TRBJ2-7, with 8 bases that match TRBD1. This TCR was recovered from a woman between 18 and 29 years old with stable Graves' hyperthyroidism. Sequences were obtained from peripheral blood. Here the CDR3 DNA reads TGTGCCACCAGTGACGGACAGGGCGAAGAGCAGTACTTC. Translation: CATSDGQGEEQYF.